These 2 T cell receptor beta chains were all obtained from the same sample, sequenced in a study of Ad26.COV2.S vaccination and SARS-CoV-2 variants. Clones were sequenced by immunoSEQ multiplex PCR, and TCRdb holds only the in-frame ones, with some missing. Seen here are more than 400,000 clones, about 92% observed once, and the top ten hold more than 1.5%. The treatment denotes: around 19 received Ad26.COV2.S at low or high dose, single or two shots; five or six received placebo; per-sample allocation not given. Sampling happened 63 days after the first vaccine or placebo injection. The source material was peripheral blood, sampled in a trial of Ad26.COV2.S vaccine versus placebo. The receptors shown here come from a person aged 18-65 years who received the Ad26.COV2.S COVID-19 vaccine or a placebo.

This clone was seen only once. The chain combines TRBV10-3 with TRBJ1-5; TRBD1 might be the D (5 bases). CDR1 is ENHRY, CDR2 SYGVKD, per germline. The CDR3 has 13 amino acids. Trimming left V 5 bases short and J 6 bases short, with 11 bases between. In DNA, the CDR3 is TGTGCCATCAGTCGGGGGGGTGGTCAGCCCCAGCATTTT. It encodes CAISRGGGQPQHF.

This clone was detected only once. The genes are TRBV28 and TRBJ2-5, with a weak D call TRBD2 (6 bases). V lost 5 bases to trimming and J lost 5 bases, with 15 bases between them. CDR1 and CDR2 from the germline V gene are MDHEN and SYDVKM. The CDR3 spans 14 residues. CDR3 residues: CASSTRWGVETQYF. CDR3 coding DNA: TGTGCCAGCAGTACCCGTTGGGGGGTGGAGACCCAGTACTTC.